This paragraph covers one T cell receptor (beta chain) sequence. Its specificity is not known. The sample comes from a study of cytomegalovirus exposure and HLA in healthy donors. Findings of the study overall: When a later analysis compared HLA-associated TCR beta chains with equally common others, the HLA-associated chains turned out to be more clonally expanded and to have lower generation probabilities. A later analysis appeared to link common viral pathogens to several of the most significant clusters. V- and J-gene trimming of TCR beta was linked (in a later analysis) to a missense DCLRE1C variant.

With 60 Vbeta and 13 Jbeta primers, the PCR was carried out. TCRdb's copy holds only in-frame clones and misses some; the assay was immunoSEQ multiplex PCR. The data contain around 200,000 clones, less than 80% of them seen just once; the ten biggest clones take up 2.5% to 3%. Each of the donors was a healthy bone marrow donor. What was sequenced was PBMCs. The receptor's source is a man in his forties in good health and CMV-seronegative.

This CDR3 reads CASRTGGMNTEAFF. The DNA of the CDR3 is TGTGCCAGCAGGACAGGGGGGATGAACACTGAAGCTTTCTTT. The V gene is TRBV6-5, the J gene TRBJ1-1; TRBD1 aligns across 9 bases. The CDR3 loop spans 14 amino acids. Germline loops: CDR1 MNHEY, CDR2 SVGAGI. V trimming: 6 bases; J trimming: 0 bases; junction bases outside the gene matches: 2.